This TCR beta chain was obtained from a study of cytomegalovirus exposure and HLA in healthy donors. Comments on this clone: Its specificity is not known.

Whole-study results and caveats: Across all donors, roughly uniform sequencing depth was an assumption of the presence/absence analyses.

Researchers ran the PCR with 60 Vbeta and 13 Jbeta primers. TCRdb keeps only in-frame clones here, not all; method: immunoSEQ multiplex PCR. The repertoire has about 260,000 clones, roughly 86% of them found once; the top ten carry 1.5% to 2.5%. The sequence came from a woman between 40 and 50 years old in good health and CMV-seropositive. Sequenced: PBMCs.

This CDR3 reads CASRQGSGPTGELFF. The CDR3 nucleotides read TGTGCCAGCCGACAGGGAAGCGGGCCGACCGGGGAGCTGTTTTTT. The chain uses TRBV2 and TRBJ2-2; tentative D call: TRBD1 (7 bases). In germline, CDR1 is SNHLY, CDR2 FYNNEI. The CDR3 runs 15 residues. Trimming cost V 8 bases and J 5 bases, with 18 bases left between them. Supplemented by reference TRBV2 and TRBJ2-2, the full variable domain reads EPEVTQTPSHQVTQMGQEVILRCVPISNHLYFYWYRQILGQKVEFLVSFYNNEISEKSEIFDDQFSVERPDGSNFTLKIRSTKLEDSAMYFCASRQGSGPTGELFFGEGSRLTVL.